These 24 T cell receptor beta chains were sequenced from one sample in a study of response to subunit inactivated influenza vaccine. Using its own MiXCR run on the RT-PCR reads, TCRdb lists one record per CDR3 protein. This table has roughly 700,000 distinct CDR3 sequences, 15% to 19% appearing once. This material consisted of PBMCs from blood, taken approximately 13 days after vaccination. The receptors shown here come from a middle-aged man who received an inactivated influenza vaccine.

The rearrangement uses TRBV2 and TRBJ2-2; D unclear. There are 13 residues in the CDR3. V gave up 7 bases and J gave up 6 bases, with 12 bases separating them. In germline, CDR1 is SNHLY, CDR2 FYNNEI. The CDR3 DNA is TGTGCCAGCACTGGGTTAGCCTCCGGGGAGCTGTTTTTT. As protein: CASTGLASGELFF.

The table lists this clonotype with a few counts. The chain recombines TRBV5-1 with TRBJ1-3; 9 nucleotides line up with TRBD1. J lost 8 bases, V lost 4 bases, and 7 bases had no gene match. Germline values: CDR1 SGHRS, CDR2 YFSETQ. The CDR3 is made up of 14 amino acids. The CDR3 DNA reads as TGCGCCAGCAGCCCCGGGACAGGGCGTGACACCATATATTTT. As protein: CASSPGTGRDTIYF.

V is TRBV20-1 and J is TRBJ1-5, with D uncertain. Germline lookup yields CDR1 DFQATT and CDR2 SNEGSKA (reference sequence). The CDR3 sequence is 14 residues long. V was shortened by 3 bases and J by 0 bases, with 9 bases between the two germline ends. CDR3 in amino acids: CSASTGISNQPQHF. The DNA for the CDR3 is TGCAGTGCTAGTACTGGGATTAGCAATCAGCCCCAGCATTTT.

V gene TRBV20-1 combines with J gene TRBJ2-1, with TRBD2 matching over 10 bases. Germline trimming cut 0 bases from V and 4 bases from J; bases unmatched to any gene: 3. Germline-derived CDR1 and CDR2 are DFQATT and SNEGSKA (reference sequence). CDR3 length: 15 residues. In nucleotides, the CDR3 is TGCAGTGCTAGAGAACTAGCGGGGCCTTACAATGAGCAGTTCTTC. Encoded protein: CSARELAGPYNEQFF.

V usage is TRBV5-1 and J usage is TRBJ2-2; 9 nucleotides match TRBD1. The germline V gene encodes CDR1 SGHRS and CDR2 YFSETQ. Trimming removed 2 bases from V and 7 bases from J; junction bases left unmatched: 6. This CDR3 is 15 amino acids long. The chain's CDR3 is CASSLQGARDGELFF. CDR3 in DNA: TGCGCCAGCAGCTTACAGGGGGCAAGGGACGGGGAGCTGTTTTTT.

The chain couples TRBV4-3 to TRBJ1-3; D gene unclear. V was clipped by 0 bases and J by 0 bases, with 9 bases between them. CDR3 length equals 16 residues. The germline V gene has CDR1 LGHNA and CDR2 YSLEER. The CDR3 loop is CASSQDAGNSGNTIYF. CDR3 nucleotide sequence: TGCGCCAGCAGCCAAGATGCGGGTAACTCTGGAAACACCATATATTTT.

This clonotype showed up just a few times. The chain is built from TRBV4-3 and TRBJ2-6, with D perhaps TRBD1 (5 bases). The germline V gene has CDR1 LGHNA and CDR2 YSLEER. V was pared by 0 bases and J by 1 base, with 16 bases between. This CDR3 region has 19 residues. Here the CDR3 reads CASSQDLGQGLSGANVLTF. The CDR3 DNA is TGCGCCAGCAGCCAAGATTTGGGGCAAGGGTTGTCTGGGGCCAACGTCCTGACTTTC.

The gene calls are TRBV4-3 and TRBJ1-4; D not resolved. The germline V gene has CDR1 LGHNA and CDR2 YSLEER. The V end was cut by 4 bases, the J end by 0 bases, with 12 bases between. The length of the CDR3 is 16 residues. This CDR3 is CASSLRIVSTNEKLFF. The CDR3 bases are TGCGCCAGCAGCCTCCGGATTGTCTCAACTAATGAAAAACTGTTTTTT.

This clonotype appeared a few times. The rearrangement joins TRBV12-3 or TRBV12-4 to TRBJ2-5; 10 positions agree with TRBD1. The CDR3 spans 18 residues. Trimming removed 7 bases from V and 2 bases from J; junction bases left unmatched: 16. The CDR3 sequence: CASTRDRGHTPKQETQYF. Here the CDR3 DNA reads TGTGCCAGCACCCGGGACAGGGGACACACGCCCAAACAAGAGACCCAGTACTTC.

This clonotype was counted a few times. The chain couples TRBV28 to TRBJ2-1; a possible D gene is TRBD2 (5 bases). Trimming cost V 3 bases and J 4 bases, with 19 bases left between them. This CDR3 comprises 17 residues. CDR1 is MDHEN and CDR2 is SYDVKM in the germline V gene. Written as DNA, the CDR3 is TGTGCCAGCAGTTTTGTAGCGAACAAAGCCCCTTACAATGAGCAGTTCTTC. Protein: CASSFVANKAPYNEQFF.

This clonotype was picked up a small number of times. The gene calls are TRBV10-3 and TRBJ2-7; no clear D. Trimming left V 2 bases short and J 5 bases short, with 7 bases between. Germline V lookup: CDR1 ENHRY, CDR2 SYGVKD. The CDR3 is made up of 12 amino acids. In nucleotides, the CDR3 is TGTGCCATCAGTGAGGGTAGTGACGAGCAGTACTTC. It is translated as CAISEGSDEQYF.

The chain couples TRBV20-1 to TRBJ1-2; 7 positions agree with TRBD1. The CDR3 has 12 residues. The V segment lost 5 bases and the J segment 2 bases; nucleotides outside the gene matches: 2. Germline CDR1 reads DFQATT; CDR2 reads SNEGSKA (reference sequence). The chain's CDR3 is CSAYRGNYGYTF. In DNA, the CDR3 is TGCAGTGCTTACAGGGGCAACTATGGCTACACCTTC.

The genes are TRBV9 and TRBJ2-6; D is unresolved. Germline V lookup: CDR1 SGDLS, CDR2 YYNGEE. There are 19 residues in the CDR3. V dropped 3 bases and J dropped 0 bases, with 19 bases sitting between them. Written as DNA, the CDR3 is TGTGCCAGCAGCGGACCGGGTCCCCTAACCCGCTCTGGGGCCAACGTCCTGACTTTC. Its protein product is CASSGPGPLTRSGANVLTF.

In its sample, this clonotype was seen a few times. The chain has TRBV6-6 and TRBJ1-2; D call uncertain. From germline, CDR1 is MNHNY and CDR2 SVGAGI (reference sequence). The V and J ends lost 5 bases and 3 bases respectively, with 10 bases between them. This CDR3 region has 13 residues. The CDR3 loop is CASSPPEDYGYTF. The DNA of the CDR3 is TGTGCCAGCAGTCCCCCGGAGGACTATGGCTACACCTTC.

The V call is TRBV24-1, the J call TRBJ2-3; 7 bases map to TRBD2. V lost 4 bases to trimming and J lost 0 bases; unmatched junction nucleotides: 6. Germline V gives CDR1 KGHDR, CDR2 SFDVKD. CDR3 size: 16 residues. The CDR3 nucleotides read TGTGCCACCAGTGACCAAGCGGGGACTAGCACAGATACGCAGTATTTT. It specifies CATSDQAGTSTDTQYF.

The genes are TRBV6-5 and TRBJ2-3; D ambiguous. Germline V gene sequence: CDR1 MNHEY, CDR2 SVGAGI. This CDR3 comprises 13 residues. Trimming left V 0 bases short and J 9 bases short, with 10 bases between. In nucleotides, the CDR3 is TGTGCCAGCAGTTACTCGTTTGGGGTAACGCAGTATTTT. It translates to CASSYSFGVTQYF.

This clonotype occurred a few times. The chain links TRBV20-1 to TRBJ1-2; D not resolved. V was shortened by 7 bases and J by 0 bases, with 9 bases between the two germline ends. The CDR3 runs to 12 residues. Germline V CDR1 and CDR2: DFQATT, SNEGSKA (reference sequence). CDR3 region: CSVPYSNYGYTF. The CDR3 nucleotides read TGCAGTGTTCCCTATTCTAACTATGGCTACACCTTC.

This clonotype occurred a few times. The V call is TRBV5-1, the J call TRBJ2-7; 7 bases are shared with TRBD2. This CDR3 contains 14 residues. The V segment lost 3 bases and the J segment 3 bases; nucleotides outside the gene matches: 6. Germline V CDR1 and CDR2: SGHRS, YFSETQ. CDR3 sequence reads: CASSWSGEGYEQYF. The CDR3 nucleotides are TGCGCCAGCAGCTGGTCCGGGGAGGGCTACGAGCAGTACTTC.

This clonotype showed up just a few times. The V call is TRBV7-2, the J call TRBJ1-5; D may be TRBD1 (6 bases). Trimming took off 5 bases at V and 3 bases at J, with 14 bases between the two ends. The CDR3 is 15 residues long. Germline V gene lookup returns CDR1 SGHTA and CDR2 FQGNSA. CDR3 sequence reads: CASSPRTGINQPQHF. CDR3 DNA: TGTGCCAGCAGCCCCCGCACAGGGATCAATCAGCCCCAGCATTTT.

The table lists this clonotype with a few counts. The chain employs TRBV18 and TRBJ2-7; D remains ambiguous. V was cut by 0 bases and J by 6 bases, with 12 bases left in between. The CDR3 has 14 residues. Germline CDR1 reads KGHSH; CDR2 reads LQKENI. The CDR3 region has the DNA TGTGCCAGCTCACCACCTGTAAGGGTTGGCGAGCAGTACTTC. It translates to CASSPPVRVGEQYF.

This clonotype was recorded at least ten times. This sequence joins TRBV2 and TRBJ2-7; D not resolved. Germline CDR1 and CDR2: SNHLY and FYNNEI. The CDR3 spans 11 residues. Trimming shortened V by 2 bases and J by 4 bases, and 3 bases separated the two germline ends. This CDR3 is CASSEPYEQYF. The CDR3 region has the DNA TGTGCCAGCAGTGAACCTTACGAGCAGTACTTC.

This clonotype was found a few times. This chain links TRBV29-1 with TRBJ2-4; possibly TRBD1 for D (5 bases). The ends were cut back, 6 bases at V and 4 bases at J, with 25 bases in the middle. The CDR3 is 17 residues long. The germline V gene has CDR1 SQVTM and CDR2 ANQGSEA. CDR3 nucleotides: TGCAGCGTGGCCCTGGGGCCACCACCCCTTTCAAAAAACATTCAGTACTTC. Translating gives CSVALGPPPLSKNIQYF.

For the CDR3, the DNA is TGTGCCAGCAGACCCGGGACGCAGGACACAGATACGCAGTATTTT. Translated, it gives CASRPGTQDTDTQYF. This chain links TRBV6-2 or TRBV6-3 with TRBJ2-3, with D perhaps being TRBD1 or TRBD2 (5 bases each). V lost 6 bases and J 2 bases, leaving 15 bases between the germline ends. This CDR3 contains 15 residues. Germline V gene data show CDR1 as MNHEY and CDR2 as SVGEGT.

V gene TRBV7-9 combines with J gene TRBJ1-2; D may be TRBD1 (5 bases). CDR3 length equals 13 residues. V was cut by 2 bases and J by 6 bases, with 10 bases left in between. Germline CDR1 SEHNR, CDR2 FQNEAQ (reference sequence). The CDR3 reads CASSLSGVNGYTF. DNA for the CDR3: TGTGCCAGCAGCTTATCGGGGGTGAATGGCTACACCTTC.